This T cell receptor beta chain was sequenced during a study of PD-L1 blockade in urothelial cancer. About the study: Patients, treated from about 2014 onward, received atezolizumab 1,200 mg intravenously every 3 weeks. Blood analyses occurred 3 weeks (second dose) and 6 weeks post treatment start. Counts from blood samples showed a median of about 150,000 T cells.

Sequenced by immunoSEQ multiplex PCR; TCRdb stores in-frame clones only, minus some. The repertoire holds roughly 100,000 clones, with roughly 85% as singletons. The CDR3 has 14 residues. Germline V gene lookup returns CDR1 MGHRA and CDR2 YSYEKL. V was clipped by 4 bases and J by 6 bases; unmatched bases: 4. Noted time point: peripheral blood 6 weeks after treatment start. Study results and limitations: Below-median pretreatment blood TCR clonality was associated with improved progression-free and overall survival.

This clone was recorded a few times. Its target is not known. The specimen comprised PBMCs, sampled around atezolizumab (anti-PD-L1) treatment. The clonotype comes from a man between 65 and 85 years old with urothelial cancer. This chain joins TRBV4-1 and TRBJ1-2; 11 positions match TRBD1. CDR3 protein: CASSLGTGGDGYTF. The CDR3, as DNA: TGCGCCAGCAGCCTCGGGACAGGGGGAGATGGCTACACCTTC.